This T cell receptor beta chain was recorded in a study of T cells after yellow fever vaccination. One entry per CDR3 protein results from TCRdb running MiXCR on the 5' RACE reads. The profile covers some 250,000 distinct CDR3 sequences, with 6.9% appearing a single time and roughly 0.9% taken by the ten largest. In this sample, this clonotype turned up many times. Its antigen is unidentified. Study observations and caveats: Booster samples showed a return of most primary-vaccination clones (under 98% CD4, 85% to 90% CD8).

CDR1 is DFQATT and CDR2 is SNEGSKA in the germline V gene (reference sequence). V shed 3 bases and J shed 3 bases, with 12 bases lying between them. This CDR3 comprises 14 residues. Sample: CD4+ T cells sorted from PBMCs, taken 15 days after the yellow fever booster vaccination. The chain employs TRBV20-1 and TRBJ2-1; weak D call: TRBD2 (5 bases). The TCR was taken from a man between 25 and 39 years old who received the YFV17D yellow fever vaccine. The CDR3: CSASSRAHYNEQFF. CDR3 in DNA: TGCAGTGCTAGCTCGCGGGCCCACTACAATGAGCAGTTCTTC.